This T cell receptor (beta chain) stems from a study of blood T cells in healthy people across ages. Primers used in a second PCR of about 6 to 11 cycles were a sample-barcoded 5' primer and a J-beta primer mix. Each of the cDNA molecules was tagged by a template-switch adaptor with 12 random nucleotides. TCRdb redid the calling of the 5' RACE reads with MiXCR, one entry per CDR3 protein. There are roughly 1.5 million distinct CDR3 sequences in the sample; approximately 43% occur only once, and about 4.1% lies in the top ten. Whole-study results and caveats: The recorded TCR beta diversity per million T cells decreased in a roughly linear manner with age.

Around 10 milliliters of peripheral blood were drawn from each donor. Extraction yielded at least 5 micrograms of total RNA per sample. The CDR3 spans 17 residues. Germline CDR1 reads LGHNA; CDR2 reads YNFKEQ. Trimming pared 1 base from V and 4 bases from J, leaving 18 bases between. To note about this clonotype: As yet, its antigen is unknown.

This receptor was identified in a woman aged 18-35 years in good health. V gene TRBV4-2 combines with J gene TRBJ2-3; D is possibly TRBD2 (6 bases). Input material: blood. The CDR3, as DNA: TGTGCCAGCAGCCAAGGTATGGGCCTCGGGGAGGCAGATACGCAGTATTTT. It translates to CASSQGMGLGEADTQYF.